The 17 T cell receptor beta chains given below trace back to one sample, sequenced in a study of shared clonotypes between healthy human individuals. The protocol was immunoSEQ multiplex PCR, while the TCRdb copy is restricted to in-frame clones and leaves out a portion. The repertoire includes about 2.4 million clones, roughly nine tenths of them detected once, and roughly 0.14% sits in the top ten. Input material: naive CD4+ T cells sorted from blood. Subset given: CD45RA+ positively selected. Every receptor here comes from a man in his late teens or twenties in good health.

This chain joins TRBV27 and TRBJ1-3, with 11 bases fitting TRBD1. This CDR3 is built from 17 residues. CDR1 MNHEY and CDR2 SMNVEV come from the germline V gene (reference sequence). With 0 bases clipped from V and 3 bases from J, the junction kept 4 bases outside the gene matches. CDR3 sequence reads: CASSLSGTGGYGNTIYF. CDR3 bases: TGTGCCAGCAGTTTATCCGGGACAGGGGGTTATGGAAACACCATATATTTT.

The chain combines TRBV6-5 with TRBJ1-4, with 7 bases aligning to TRBD1. Germline CDR1 and CDR2: MNHEY and SVGAGI. The CDR3 is made up of 13 amino acids. V lost 6 bases and J lost 6; bases outside the gene matches: 4. The CDR3 spells CASSPRGYEKLFF. In DNA, the CDR3 is TGTGCCAGCAGCCCCAGGGGGTATGAAAAACTGTTTTTT.

The V and J genes are TRBV19 and TRBJ1-6; maybe TRBD1 (5 bases). Trimming stripped 5 bases from V and 6 bases from J, with 20 bases between. Germline-derived CDR1 and CDR2 are LNHDA and SQIVND (reference sequence). This CDR3 is built from 17 residues. The CDR3, as DNA: TGTGCCAGTAGTCAGGGACGGAGCCTGACTAGTAATTCACCCCTCCACTTT. Its translation: CASSQGRSLTSNSPLHF.

The rearrangement joins TRBV5-6 to TRBJ1-5; perhaps TRBD1 as D (6 bases). The length of the CDR3 is 15 residues. CDR1 SGHDT and CDR2 YYEEEE come from the germline V gene. Trimming pared 4 bases from V and 3 bases from J, leaving 14 bases between. The CDR3 DNA follows: TGTGCCAGCAGCGGGACAAGGGGCCCCAATCAGCCCCAGCATTTT. It translates to CASSGTRGPNQPQHF.

V is TRBV5-6 and J is TRBJ1-2; possible D gene TRBD1, 6 bases. This CDR3 has 15 amino acids. With 0 bases removed from V and 4 bases from J, the gap between germline ends came to 13 bases. CDR1 is SGHDT, CDR2 YYEEEE, per germline. The CDR3 reads CASSLGQANPYGYTF. CDR3 sequence (DNA): TGTGCCAGCAGCTTGGGACAGGCGAATCCCTATGGCTACACCTTC.

For this clone: This sample includes further DNA sequences coding for the same CDR3. The chain has TRBV6-1 and TRBJ1-1; D is uncertain. Trimming left V 2 bases short and J 5 bases short, with 6 bases between. The CDR3 length is 12 residues. Germline lookup yields CDR1 MNHNS and CDR2 SASEGT. CDR3 in DNA: TGTGCCAGCAGTGAAAGAGGGACTGAAGCTTTCTTT. Its protein product is CASSERGTEAFF.

In DNA form, the CDR3 reads TGTGCCAGCAGCCAGGGAGCGGGCTCCTACGAGCAGTACTTC. This translates into CASSQGAGSYEQYF. V usage is TRBV7-2 and J usage is TRBJ2-7; D is perhaps TRBD2 (6 bases). Germline CDR1 SGHTA, CDR2 FQGNSA. The CDR3 is 14 residues long. Deletions cut 5 bases from V and 0 bases from J, with 11 bases between.

On this clone itself: Other DNA sequences in this sample translate to the same CDR3. This chain connects TRBV28 to TRBJ1-1; D not certain. The germline V gene encodes CDR1 MDHEN and CDR2 SYDVKM. Trimming cost V 2 bases and J 4 bases, with 5 bases left between them. CDR3 length: 12 residues. The CDR3 reads CASSLRSTEAFF. CDR3 in DNA: TGTGCCAGCAGTTTAAGGAGCACTGAAGCTTTCTTT.

The chain recombines TRBV5-5 with TRBJ1-2, with D unresolved. Trimming cost V 4 bases and J 4 bases, with 11 bases left between them. Looked up from germline, CDR1 is SGHKS and CDR2 is YYEKEE (reference sequence). This CDR3 comprises 13 residues. The CDR3 DNA follows: TGTGCCAGCAGCCCCTCAGAGACCTATGGCTACACCTTC. This gives the protein CASSPSETYGYTF. Variable domain in full (rest from reference TRBV5-5 and TRBJ1-2): DAGVTQSPTHLIKTRGQQVTLRCSPISGHKSVSWYQQVLGQGPQFIFQYYEKEERGRGNFPDRFSARQFPNYSSELNVNALLLGDSALYLCASSPSETYGYTFGSGTRLTVV.

The chain links TRBV7-2 to TRBJ2-1, with TRBD2 identical over 7 bases. The J segment lost 6 bases and the V segment lost 2 bases, leaving 7 bases of the junction unmatched. This CDR3 contains 15 residues. Germline CDR1 reads SGHTA; CDR2 reads FQGNSA. In DNA, the CDR3 is TGTGCCAGCAGCTTATCCGGGGGGACGTTCAATGAGCAGTTCTTC. This translates into CASSLSGGTFNEQFF.

The table lists this clone with a few counts. The rearrangement joins TRBV7-9 to TRBJ2-2; a weak D match, TRBD1 (5 bases). The CDR3 is 12 residues long. CDR1 is SEHNR, CDR2 FQNEAQ, per germline (reference sequence). The V end was cut by 7 bases, the J end by 6 bases, with 9 bases between. CDR3 coding DNA: TGTGCCAGCACTGGACAACCCGGGGAGCTGTTTTTT. This encodes CASTGQPGELFF.

This sequence joins TRBV30 and TRBJ2-4; weak D call: TRBD1 (5 bases). Trimming took off 2 bases at V and 0 bases at J, with 17 bases between the two ends. Germline CDR1 and CDR2: GTSNPN and SVGIG (reference sequence). The CDR3 length is 17 residues. The CDR3 is CAWSFQRGSVAKNIQYF. For the CDR3, the DNA is TGTGCCTGGAGTTTCCAAAGGGGCTCCGTAGCCAAAAACATTCAGTACTTC.

This sequence joins TRBV5-1 and TRBJ2-7; TRBD1 is a possible D gene (5 bases). CDR1 SGHRS and CDR2 YFSETQ come from the germline V gene. The CDR3 length is 14 residues. Trimming took off 3 bases at V and 2 bases at J, with 12 bases between the two ends. CDR3 protein: CASSSRTFPYEQYF. In DNA form, the CDR3 reads TGCGCCAGCAGCTCACGGACATTTCCCTACGAGCAGTACTTC.

The rearrangement joins TRBV18 to TRBJ2-7, with D perhaps matching TRBD1 or TRBD2 (5 bases each). Trimming shortened V by 4 bases and J by 5 bases, and 15 bases separated the two germline ends. CDR3 length: 14 amino acids. CDR1 is KGHSH and CDR2 is LQKENI in the germline V gene. CDR3 in DNA: TGTGCCAGCTCACTAGGGGCGGCGGGTCACGAGCAGTACTTC. This translates into CASSLGAAGHEQYF.

The chain recombines TRBV6-1 with TRBJ2-3; D is perhaps TRBD1 (6 bases). Trimming stripped 10 bases from V and 2 bases from J, with 13 bases between. Germline V gene data show CDR1 as MNHNS and CDR2 as SASEGT. This CDR3 has 13 amino acids. The CDR3 loop reads CAINRENTDTQYF. CDR3 in DNA: TGTGCCATCAACAGGGAAAACACAGATACGCAGTATTTT.

The rearrangement uses TRBV30 and TRBJ1-1; unclear D gene. The V end lost 7 bases, the J end lost 1 base, and 13 bases lay between the germline ends. Germline lookup yields CDR1 GTSNPN and CDR2 SVGIG (reference sequence). The CDR3 spans 13 residues. CDR3 sequence reads: CAFGGSKNTEAFF. CDR3 sequence (DNA): TGTGCCTTTGGCGGGAGTAAGAACACTGAAGCTTTCTTT.

The J gene is TRBJ2-7, the V gene TRBV5-1; D may match TRBD1 or TRBD2 (5 bases each). The V end was cut by 3 bases, the J end by 6 bases, with 22 bases between. The CDR3 contains 16 residues. From germline, CDR1 is SGHRS and CDR2 YFSETQ. Here the CDR3 reads CASSSYRSFDRGEQYF. The CDR3 nucleotides are TGCGCCAGCAGCTCCTACAGGAGCTTTGACCGGGGCGAGCAGTACTTC.